This T cell receptor (beta chain) was sequenced for a study of cytomegalovirus exposure and HLA in healthy donors. Use of 60 Vbeta and 13 Jbeta primers characterized the PCR. Profiled with immunoSEQ multiplex PCR; TCRdb holds only in-frame clones, not every one. Of about 110,000 clones in the sample, 65% to 75% are singletons; the top ten hold 11%. Study findings and constraints: According to a later analysis, most TCR beta chains associated with CMV appeared HLA-restricted. A missense variant in DCLRE1C was later tied to TCR beta V- and J-gene trimming. A list of about 180 TCR beta chains associated with cytomegalovirus was given.

A note on this clone: Its target is unknown.

Trimming cost V 0 bases and J 1 base, with 6 bases left between them. CDR1 and CDR2 (germline): MGHRA, YSYEKL. The CDR3 consists of 14 residues. The TCR sequence derives from a man in his forties or fifties in good health and CMV-seropositive. Sequencing was carried out using PBMCs. This chain uses TRBV4-1 with TRBJ1-1; D is unclear. In DNA form, the CDR3 reads TGCGCCAGCAGCCAAGATAGCCAGAACACTGAAGCTTTCTTT. The encoded protein is CASSQDSQNTEAFF.